This TCR beta chain was obtained from a study of T cell repertoires in cytomegalovirus infection (dated by TCRdb to between 2017 and 2020). About the study as a whole: The peptide stimulations were aimed at well-studied HLA-B-restricted epitopes as well as recently identified HLA-C-restricted CMV epitopes, whose presentation resists viral immunomodulation. Because public TCR beta signatures pointed to carriage of CMV infection together with the matching HLA type, the HLA type of each donor mattered for the analysis.

The treatment or condition label here, explained by the study, means: in vitro stimulation with specific CMV peptide epitopes to enrich CMV-specific T cells. The run used an Illumina HiSeq 1500. TCRdb ran its own pipeline on the public reads, namely fastp trimming at Q25 and MiXCR clone calling, and kept in-frame beta chains. Duplicate CDR3 protein sequences are folded into a single record with the most common DNA and genes. Within this sample are hundreds of thousands of distinct CDR3 sequences, with 33% of them counted one time only. Roughly 16% of the sample lies in the top ten. In regard to this clonotype: Its antigen target is currently unknown. Per-base quality was not reported, and no clone a single base away is much larger than it.

The paper as a whole reports these results and caveats: In the ex vivo response, HLA-C-restricted CMV-specific TCR beta clonotypes were dominant, and in two of eight donors the single most frequent clonotype came from this HLA-C-restricted group. Carriers of CMV infection plus the relevant HLA type were discriminated by the cumulative frequency of public TCR beta family members in the study cohort and in an independent approximately 350-donor cohort.

CDR1 and CDR2, per the germline V gene (reference sequence), are DFQATT and SNEGSKA. From the cysteine through the phenylalanine, the CDR3 covers 15 amino acids. Only the CDR3 DNA stays, 45 bases, in frame from base 1. Compared with germline, V lacks 3 bases and J lacks 1 base; bases without a gene match: 3. The source is a human donor in good health (CMV status not recorded). Some clones in this sample may be carry-over from other donors' samples. This specimen consisted of cultured PBMCs, obtained from culture after CMV antigen stimulation. The chain is made from TRBV20-1 and TRBJ2-1, with 10 bases aligning to TRBD2. The CDR3 region: CSASSSGSSYNEQFF. The DNA reads as follows: TGCAGTGCTAGTTCTAGCGGGAGTTCCTACAATGAGCAGTTCTTC.